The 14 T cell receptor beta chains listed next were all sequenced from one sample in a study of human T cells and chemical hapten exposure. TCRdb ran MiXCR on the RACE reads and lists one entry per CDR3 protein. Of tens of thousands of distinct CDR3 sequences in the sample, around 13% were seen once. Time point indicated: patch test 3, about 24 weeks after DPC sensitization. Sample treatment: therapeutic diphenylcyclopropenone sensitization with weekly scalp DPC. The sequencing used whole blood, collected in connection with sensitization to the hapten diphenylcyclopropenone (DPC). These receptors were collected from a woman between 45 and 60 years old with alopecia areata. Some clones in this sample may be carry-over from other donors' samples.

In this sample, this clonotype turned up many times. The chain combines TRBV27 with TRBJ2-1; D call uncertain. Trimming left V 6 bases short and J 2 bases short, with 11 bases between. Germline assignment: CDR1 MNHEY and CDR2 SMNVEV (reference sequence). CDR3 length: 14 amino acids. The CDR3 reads CASSHSGTYNEQFF. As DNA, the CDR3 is TGTGCCAGCAGCCATAGTGGGACCTACAATGAGCAGTTCTTC.

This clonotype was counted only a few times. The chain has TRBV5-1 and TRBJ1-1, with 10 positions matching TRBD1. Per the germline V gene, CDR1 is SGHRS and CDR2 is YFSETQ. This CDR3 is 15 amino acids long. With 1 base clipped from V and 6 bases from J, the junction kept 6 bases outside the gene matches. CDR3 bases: TGCGCCAGCAGCTTGACCGGGACAGGGGTCTCTGAAGCTTTCTTT. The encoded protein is CASSLTGTGVSEAFF.

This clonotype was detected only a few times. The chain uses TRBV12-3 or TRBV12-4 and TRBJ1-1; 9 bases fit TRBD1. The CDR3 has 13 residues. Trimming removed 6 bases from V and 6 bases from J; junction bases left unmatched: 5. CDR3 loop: CASRTQGAAEAFF. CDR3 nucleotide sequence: TGTGCCAGCAGGACACAGGGGGCGGCTGAAGCTTTCTTT.

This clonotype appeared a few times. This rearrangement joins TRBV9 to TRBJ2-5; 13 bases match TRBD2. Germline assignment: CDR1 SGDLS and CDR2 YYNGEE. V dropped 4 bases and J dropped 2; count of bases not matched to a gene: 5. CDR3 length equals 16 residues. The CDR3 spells CASSPQLAGGQETQYF. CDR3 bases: TGTGCCAGCAGCCCCCAACTAGCGGGAGGGCAAGAGACCCAGTACTTC.

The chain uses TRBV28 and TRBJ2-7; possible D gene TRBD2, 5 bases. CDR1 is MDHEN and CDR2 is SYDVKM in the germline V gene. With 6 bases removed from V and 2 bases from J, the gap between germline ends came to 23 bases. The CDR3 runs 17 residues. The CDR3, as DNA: TGTGCCAGCAGGTCCCCAGGCCCCCGATTGGGAGCCTACGAGCAGTACTTC. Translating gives CASRSPGPRLGAYEQYF. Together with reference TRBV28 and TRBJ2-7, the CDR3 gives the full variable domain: DVKVTQSSRYLVKRTGEKVFLECVQDMDHENMFWYRQDPGLGLRLIYFSYDVKMKEKGDIPEGYSVSREKKERFSLILESASTNQTSMYLCASRSPGPRLGAYEQYFGPGTRLTVT.

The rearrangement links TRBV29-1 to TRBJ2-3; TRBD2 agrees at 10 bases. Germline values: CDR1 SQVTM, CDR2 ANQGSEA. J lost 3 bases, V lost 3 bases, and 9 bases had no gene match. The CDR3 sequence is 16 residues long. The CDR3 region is CSVETLAGGRTDTQYF. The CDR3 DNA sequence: TGCAGCGTTGAGACCTTAGCGGGAGGAAGGACAGATACGCAGTATTTT.

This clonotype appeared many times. The CDR3 sequence is CASRVTSGIFNEQFF. The CDR3 DNA sequence: TGTGCCAGCAGGGTTACTAGCGGGATCTTCAATGAGCAGTTCTTC. The chain combines TRBV2 with TRBJ2-1, with 10 bases aligning to TRBD2. J was trimmed by 6 bases and V by 6 bases; bases with no gene match: 8. CDR3 size: 15 residues. Per the germline V gene, CDR1 is SNHLY and CDR2 is FYNNEI. Together with reference TRBV2 and TRBJ2-1, the CDR3 gives the full variable domain: EPEVTQTPSHQVTQMGQEVILRCVPISNHLYFYWYRQILGQKVEFLVSFYNNEISEKSEIFDDQFSVERPDGSNFTLKIRSTKLEDSAMYFCASRVTSGIFNEQFFGPGTRLTVL.

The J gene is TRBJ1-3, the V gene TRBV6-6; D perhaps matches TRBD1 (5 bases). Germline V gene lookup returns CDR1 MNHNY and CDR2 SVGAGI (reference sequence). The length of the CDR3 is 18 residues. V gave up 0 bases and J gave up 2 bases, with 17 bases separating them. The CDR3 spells CASSYSQIIQGAGNTIYF. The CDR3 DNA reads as TGTGCCAGCAGTTACTCACAAATCATCCAGGGAGCTGGAAACACCATATATTTT.

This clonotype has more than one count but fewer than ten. For the CDR3, the DNA is TGTGCCAGCAGTGACCGATTTAGCAATCAGCCCCAGCATTTT. The encoded protein is CASSDRFSNQPQHF. The V call is TRBV2, the J call TRBJ1-5; D not resolved. Trimming pared 3 bases from V and 0 bases from J, leaving 6 bases between. Germline loops: CDR1 SNHLY, CDR2 FYNNEI. CDR3 length equals 14 residues.

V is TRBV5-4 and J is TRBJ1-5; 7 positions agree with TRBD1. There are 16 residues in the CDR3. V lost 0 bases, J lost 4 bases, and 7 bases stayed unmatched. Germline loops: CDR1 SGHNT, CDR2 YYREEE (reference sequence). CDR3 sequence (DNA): TGTGCCAGCAGCTTGGCCCCCGGGACAGCTAATCAGCCCCAGCATTTT. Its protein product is CASSLAPGTANQPQHF.

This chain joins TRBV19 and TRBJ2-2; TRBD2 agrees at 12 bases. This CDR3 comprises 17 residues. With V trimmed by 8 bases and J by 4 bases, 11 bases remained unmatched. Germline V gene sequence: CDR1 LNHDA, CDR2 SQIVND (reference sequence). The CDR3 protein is CASVRWTSGVGTGELFF. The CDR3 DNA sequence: TGTGCCAGTGTCCGCTGGACTAGCGGGGTGGGCACCGGGGAGCTGTTTTTT.

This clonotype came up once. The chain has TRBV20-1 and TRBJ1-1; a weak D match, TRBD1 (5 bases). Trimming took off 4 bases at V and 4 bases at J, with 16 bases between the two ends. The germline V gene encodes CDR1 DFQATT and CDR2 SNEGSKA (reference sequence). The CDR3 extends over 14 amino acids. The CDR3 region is CSAKDQGSSTEAFF. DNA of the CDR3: TGCAGTGCTAAAGATCAGGGTTCGAGCACTGAAGCTTTCTTT.

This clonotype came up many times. CDR3 DNA sequence: TGTGCCAGCACCTACGGACAAGAGAACACTGAAGCTTTCTTT. Its translation is CASTYGQENTEAFF. The V and J genes are TRBV12-3 or TRBV12-4 and TRBJ1-1; TRBD1 is a possible D gene (5 bases). The CDR3 length is 14 residues. V was shortened by 7 bases and J by 1 base, with 13 bases between the two germline ends.

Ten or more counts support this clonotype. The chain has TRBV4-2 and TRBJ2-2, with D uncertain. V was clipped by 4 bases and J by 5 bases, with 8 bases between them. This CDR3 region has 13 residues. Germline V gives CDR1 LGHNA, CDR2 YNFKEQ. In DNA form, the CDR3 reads TGTGCCAGCAGCCGAGACCAGACCGGGGAGCTGTTTTTT. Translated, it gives CASSRDQTGELFF.